This entry lists 12 T cell receptor beta chains sequenced from one sample in a study of CD8 T cells in Susac syndrome. The authors reverse transcribed about 0.45 to 1 ug RNA with random hexamers. Each CDR3 protein gets one entry after TCRdb re-called the immunoSEQ multiplex PCR reads with MiXCR. The data contain around 130,000 distinct CDR3 sequences, approximately 90% of them singletons. The sample comprised CD8+ T cells from PBMCs. All receptors derive from a human donor with multiple sclerosis.

This clonotype was counted once. The gene calls are TRBV12-5 and TRBJ2-5, with 11 bases that match TRBD2. Germline lookup yields CDR1 LGHNT and CDR2 FRNRAP. The CDR3 length is 14 residues. With V trimmed by 6 bases and J by 5 bases, 5 bases remained unmatched. CDR3 residues: CASGPTSGVETQYF. Here the CDR3 DNA reads TGTGCTAGTGGACCGACTAGCGGGGTGGAGACCCAGTACTTC.

The gene calls are TRBV19 and TRBJ1-1; D possibly corresponds to TRBD1 (5 bases). This CDR3 is built from 15 residues. Trimming pared 6 bases from V and 7 bases from J, leaving 21 bases between. Germline loops: CDR1 LNHDA, CDR2 SQIVND (reference sequence). For the CDR3, the DNA is TGTGCCAGTAGCCCCGAGGACACCCGACGGATTGAAGCTTTCTTT. Its protein is CASSPEDTRRIEAFF.

V and J are TRBV9 and TRBJ2-1; 9 bases match TRBD2. The CDR3 has 15 residues. V dropped 0 bases and J dropped 4; count of bases not matched to a gene: 2. Germline V CDR1 and CDR2: SGDLS, YYNGEE. The CDR3 coding sequence is TGTGCCAGCAGCGTAGGACTAGCGGAGTACAATGAGCAGTTCTTC. Protein product: CASSVGLAEYNEQFF.

This clonotype was recorded only once. The gene calls are TRBV2 and TRBJ2-6; D assignment may be TRBD1 or TRBD2 (5 bases each). Germline V gene data show CDR1 as SNHLY and CDR2 as FYNNEI. The CDR3 spans 18 residues. V was trimmed by 7 bases and J by 0 bases, leaving 19 bases between them. CDR3 loop: CASTGDPELLSGANVLTF. CDR3 coding DNA: TGTGCCAGCACCGGGGACCCGGAGCTCCTCTCTGGGGCCAACGTCCTGACTTTC.

This CDR3 is CASSPSRGTYEQYF. In nucleotides, the CDR3 is TGCGCCAGCAGCCCGTCCAGGGGTACCTACGAGCAGTACTTC. This chain joins TRBV4-3 and TRBJ2-7, with D maybe TRBD1 (6 bases). Germline V gene sequence: CDR1 LGHNA, CDR2 YSLEER. This CDR3 is built from 14 residues. V lost 4 bases and J lost 2, with 12 bases in between.

The chain employs TRBV28 and TRBJ2-7; 7 nucleotides match TRBD1. The CDR3 length is 14 residues. Germline lookup yields CDR1 MDHEN and CDR2 SYDVKM. Unmatched junction bases numbered 6, after V lost 5 bases and J lost 2 bases. CDR3 loop: CASSDWDSTYEQYF. CDR3 nucleotide sequence: TGTGCCAGCAGTGACTGGGACAGCACCTACGAGCAGTACTTC.

The chain uses TRBV13 and TRBJ2-1, with 9 bases matching TRBD2. The J segment lost 3 bases and the V segment lost 5 bases, leaving 20 bases of the junction unmatched. This CDR3 region has 20 residues. Germline V lookup: CDR1 PRHDT, CDR2 FYEKMQ (reference sequence). Written as DNA, the CDR3 is TGTGCCAGCAGCACAGAAGGGGCTAGCGGGAAAGCGGTTGGCTACAATGAGCAGTTCTTC. Protein: CASSTEGASGKAVGYNEQFF.

The V and J genes are TRBV10-1 and TRBJ2-7, with D possibly being TRBD2 (5 bases). In germline, CDR1 is WNHNN, CDR2 SYGVQD (reference sequence). The CDR3 runs to 15 residues. Trimming removed 5 bases at V and 3 bases at J, with 17 bases between. The DNA for the CDR3 is TGCGCCAGCAGTCGAGAGGTAAACGGGGACTACGAGCAGTACTTC. Its protein is CASSREVNGDYEQYF.

This clonotype was seen just once. The chain uses TRBV29-1 and TRBJ2-6; D may be TRBD1 (6 bases). Trimming shortened V by 2 bases and J by 0 bases, and 11 bases separated the two germline ends. CDR1 SQVTM and CDR2 ANQGSEA come from the germline V gene. This CDR3 is built from 16 residues. This CDR3 reads CSVEQDSASGANVLTF. The CDR3 nucleotides are TGCAGCGTTGAACAGGACAGCGCCTCTGGGGCCAACGTCCTGACTTTC.

V and J are TRBV12-3 or TRBV12-4 and TRBJ1-5; D unresolved. V was clipped by 2 bases and J by 0 bases, with 5 bases between them. This CDR3 contains 14 residues. The CDR3 region is CASSLQDSNQPQHF. The CDR3 DNA sequence: TGTGCCAGCAGTTTACAGGATAGCAATCAGCCCCAGCATTTT.

In this sample, this clonotype turned up once. The chain uses TRBV9 and TRBJ2-1; 7 bases match TRBD2. CDR1 and CDR2 (germline): SGDLS, YYNGEE. There are 15 residues in the CDR3. V lost 2 bases, J lost 9 bases, and 11 bases stayed unmatched. The DNA for the CDR3 is TGTGCCAGCAGCGTCCTGGCGGGAGCGAGGGGTGAGCAGTTCTTC. The encoded protein is CASSVLAGARGEQFF.

This clonotype was observed a handful of times. This sequence joins TRBV11-2 and TRBJ2-7, with no clear D. Between the trimmed V and J ends, which lost 0 bases and 5 bases, there was a span of 14 bases. Germline V gene sequence: CDR1 SGHAT, CDR2 FQNNGV. This CDR3 has 15 residues. CDR3 residues: CASSLEQLAPHEQYF. The CDR3 DNA follows: TGTGCCAGCAGCTTAGAGCAGCTTGCTCCGCACGAGCAGTACTTC.